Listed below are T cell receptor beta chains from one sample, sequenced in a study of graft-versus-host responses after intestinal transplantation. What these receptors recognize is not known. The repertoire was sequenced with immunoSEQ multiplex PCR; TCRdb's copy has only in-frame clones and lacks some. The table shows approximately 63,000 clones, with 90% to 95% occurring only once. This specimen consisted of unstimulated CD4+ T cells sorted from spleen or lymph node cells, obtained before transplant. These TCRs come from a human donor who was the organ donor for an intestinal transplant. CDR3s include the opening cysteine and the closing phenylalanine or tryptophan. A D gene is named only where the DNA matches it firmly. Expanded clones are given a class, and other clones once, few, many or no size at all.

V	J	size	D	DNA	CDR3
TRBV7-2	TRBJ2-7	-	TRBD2	TGTGCCAGCAGCTACGGGGGGGCCTACGAGCAGTACTTC	CASSYGGAYEQYF
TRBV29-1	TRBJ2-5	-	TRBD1	TGCAGCGTGGCCGGGACAGGGCACGGATTGACGGAGACCCAGTACTTC	CSVAGTGHGLTETQYF
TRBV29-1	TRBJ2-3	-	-	TGCAGCGTTTCCCACACCCCCGATACGCAGTATTTT	CSVSHTPDTQYF
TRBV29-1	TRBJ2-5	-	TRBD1	TGCAGCGTCGGGACAGGACAAGAGACCCAGTACTTC	CSVGTGQETQYF
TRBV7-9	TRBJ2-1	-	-	TGTGCCAGCAGCTTACTCAATGAGCAGTTCTTC	CASSLLNEQFF
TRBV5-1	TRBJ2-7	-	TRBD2	TGCGCCCGCAGCTGGGACGGGGGGAAGAACTACGAGCAGTACTTC	CARSWDGGKNYEQYF
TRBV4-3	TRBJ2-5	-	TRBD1	TGCGCCAGCAGCCAAGAAGGGGGCAGGGAGACCCAGTACTTC	CASSQEGGRETQYF
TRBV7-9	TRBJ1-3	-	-	TGTGCCAGCAGCTTAGGTACACAGACTCCCTCTGGAAACACCATATATTTT	CASSLGTQTPSGNTIYF
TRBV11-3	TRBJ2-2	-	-	TGTGCCAGCAGCTGGCGGTCTATTACCGGGGAGCTGTTTTTT	CASSWRSITGELFF
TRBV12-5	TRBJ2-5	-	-	TGTGCTAGTGGTTTGACAAACCAAGAGACCCAGTACTTC	CASGLTNQETQYF
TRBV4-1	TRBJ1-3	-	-	TGCGCCAGCAGCCAAGAACACGTTAAAACTGGAAACACCATATATTTT	CASSQEHVKTGNTIYF
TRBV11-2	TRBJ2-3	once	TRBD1	TGTGCCAGCAGCGTGAGGGGGCAGGGCACAGATACGCAGTATTTT	CASSVRGQGTDTQYF
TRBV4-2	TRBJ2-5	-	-	TGTGCCAGCAGCCAGAAAGAGACCCAGTACTTC	CASSQKETQYF
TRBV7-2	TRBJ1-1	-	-	TGTGCCAGCAGTCGTAGACAGAACACTGAAGCTTTCTTT	CASSRRQNTEAFF
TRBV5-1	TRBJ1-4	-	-	TGCGCCAGCAGCGGTACAGGAGCAACTAATGAAAAACTGTTTTTT	CASSGTGATNEKLFF
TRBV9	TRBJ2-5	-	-	TGTGCCAGCAGCGACGGGGTCGGATCGCAAGAGACCCAGTACTTC	CASSDGVGSQETQYF
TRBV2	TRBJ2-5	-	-	TGTGCCAGCAGAACTTTACAAAGGACAGAAGAGACCCAGTACTTC	CASRTLQRTEETQYF
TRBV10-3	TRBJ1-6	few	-	TGTGCCATCAGTGAGTCTAGGGGAGGCGGACAATTAAATTCACCCCTCCACTTT	CAISESRGGGQLNSPLHF
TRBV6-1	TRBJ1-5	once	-	TGTGCCAGCAGGCAGCAGCATAGCAATCAGCCCCAGCATTTT	CASRQQHSNQPQHF
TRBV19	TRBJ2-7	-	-	TGTGCCAGTAGTATCATCGGGGACATTACCTACGAGCAGTACTTC	CASSIIGDITYEQYF
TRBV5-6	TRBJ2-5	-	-	TGTGCCAGCAGCTTATTGAGGGGGACGTACCAAGAGACCCAGTACTTC	CASSLLRGTYQETQYF
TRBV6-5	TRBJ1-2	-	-	TGTGCCAGCAGACCGGACAGAAGCTATGGCTACACCTTC	CASRPDRSYGYTF
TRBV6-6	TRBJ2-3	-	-	TGTGCCAGCAGTAAACGACTCGGTCTAGATACGCAGTATTTT	CASSKRLGLDTQYF
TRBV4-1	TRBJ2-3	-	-	TGCGCCAGCAGCCAAGCACCCCTAGCGTCAGATACGCAGTATTTT	CASSQAPLASDTQYF
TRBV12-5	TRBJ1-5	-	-	TGTGCTAGTGGTTTGGTCCAGCCCCAGCATTTT	CASGLVQPQHF
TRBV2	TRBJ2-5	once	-	TGTGCCAGCACAAGTCTAGACGGGGGTCGAAAGACCCAGTACTTC	CASTSLDGGRKTQYF
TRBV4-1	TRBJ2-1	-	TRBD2	TGCGCCAGCAGCCAAAGGGAGGGCGGGACTAGCGGGGGGTTTTCCTACAATGAGCAGTTCTTC	CASSQREGGTSGGFSYNEQFF
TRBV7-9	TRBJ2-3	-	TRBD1	TGTGCCAGCAGTCGGGACAGGGGCGGCACAGATACGCAGTATTTT	CASSRDRGGTDTQYF
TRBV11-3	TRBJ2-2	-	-	TGTGCCAGCAGCGCCTGGACAAGGGCGACCGGGGAGCTGTTTTTT	CASSAWTRATGELFF
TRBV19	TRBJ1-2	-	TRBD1	TGTGCCAGTAGTATATGGGGACAGGGACGCTACACCTTC	CASSIWGQGRYTF
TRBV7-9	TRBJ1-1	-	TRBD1	TGTGCCAGCAGCCGGGACAGGGTTGAAGCTTTCTTT	CASSRDRVEAFF
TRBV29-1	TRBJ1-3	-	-	TGCAGCGTTATCGGACAAGGTGGAAACACCATATATTTT	CSVIGQGGNTIYF
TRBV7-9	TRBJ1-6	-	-	TGTGCCAGCAGCCATCCGATAGGACGGCACTATAATTCACCCCTCCACTTT	CASSHPIGRHYNSPLHF
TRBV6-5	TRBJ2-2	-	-	TGTGCCAGCAGAGCCGGGACAAAAAACACCGGGGAGCTGTTTTTT	CASRAGTKNTGELFF
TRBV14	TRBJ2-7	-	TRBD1	TGTGCCAGCAGCCCGCGGACAGGGGCCTCCTACGAGCAGTACTTC	CASSPRTGASYEQYF
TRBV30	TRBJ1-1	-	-	TGTGCCTGGAGTGTACGGGATACTGAAGCTTTCTTT	CAWSVRDTEAFF
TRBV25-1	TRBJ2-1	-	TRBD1	TGTGCCAAAAACAGGGGACCCTTTTGCAATGAGCAGTTCTTC	CAKNRGPFCNEQFF
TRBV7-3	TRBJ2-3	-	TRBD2	TGTGCCAGCAGCTTAACTACGGGGGGGAGCACAGATACGCAGTATTTT	CASSLTTGGSTDTQYF
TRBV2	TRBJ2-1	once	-	TGTGCCAGCAGTGTCAGCCGGGACAATGAGCAGTTCTTC	CASSVSRDNEQFF
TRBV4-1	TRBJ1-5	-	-	TGCGCCAGCAGCCAAGAATCATCGGGTCGAAACCAGCCCCAGCATTTT	CASSQESSGRNQPQHF
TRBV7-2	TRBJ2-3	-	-	TGTGCCAGCAGCCCACTAGGGACGGGGGATACGCAGTATTTT	CASSPLGTGDTQYF
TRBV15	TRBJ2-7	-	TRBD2	TGTGCCACCAGCAGCCTAGCGGGGAAGTCCTACGAGCAGTACTTC	CATSSLAGKSYEQYF
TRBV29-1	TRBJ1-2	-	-	TGCAGCGACACCGACAGTCTCTATGGCTACACCTTC	CSDTDSLYGYTF
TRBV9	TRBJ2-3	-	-	TGTGCCAGCAGCATGCTAGCCGGCACAGATACGCAGTATTTT	CASSMLAGTDTQYF
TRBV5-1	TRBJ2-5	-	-	TGCGCCAGCAGCTTGGGGCAGGGGCCCTTTCCTCCCCAAGAGACCCAGTACTTC	CASSLGQGPFPPQETQYF
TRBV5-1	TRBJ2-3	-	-	TGCGCCAGCAGCTTGGTAGTTACAGATACGCAGTATTTT	CASSLVVTDTQYF
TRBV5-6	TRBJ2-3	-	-	TGTGCCAGCAGCCCCTCGCCGGGAGATACGCAGTATTTT	CASSPSPGDTQYF
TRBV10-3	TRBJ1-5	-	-	TGTGCCATCAGTGAGTCGGGGCAGGGAGGCAATCAGCCCCAGCATTTT	CAISESGQGGNQPQHF